The rows below give T cell receptor beta chains drawn from one sample of a study of cytomegalovirus exposure and HLA in healthy donors. The method was immunoSEQ multiplex PCR; TCRdb's version includes in-frame clones alone and lacks a portion of them. The sample holds about 100,000 clones, about 76% seen once. Sequenced sample: PBMCs. Source of these receptors: a woman in her 70s in good health and CMV-seropositive. Both conserved end residues are part of each CDR3.

>TRBV4-3
CASSQDFGTGFSDTEAFF
>TRBV6-5
CASSRGTAGANVLTF
>TRBV6-5
CASSLRRGETQYF
>TRBV29-1
CSVGTGTTGTGELFF
>TRBV11-3
CASSVGKDRYNEKLFF
>TRBV28
CASSPPLGAGNTIYF
>TRBV5-1
CASSLAGRGRSPLHF
>TRBV7-9
CASSPRDYFEQFF
>TRBV6-5
CASSSTGDLSGNTIYF
>TRBV7-2
CASSSGGEGEKLFF
>TRBV18
CASSPNPGTGALEQYF
>TRBV5-4
CASSLDARGFIQYF
>TRBV29-1
CSVLTGGVKEQYF
>TRBV19
CASSIDPRTVNTEAFF
>TRBV11-2
CASSPTSGGYTGELFF
>TRBV11-3
CASSRGGHSEGGYTF
>TRBV21-1
CASLWAGGRYEQYF